This TCR beta chain was identified in a study of Ad26.COV2.S vaccination and SARS-CoV-2 variants. Stated treatment: some 19 received Ad26.COV2.S at low or high dose, single or two shots; roughly five received placebo; per-sample allocation not given. Repertoires come from day 63 after the first vaccine or placebo injection. The CDR3 is made up of 13 amino acids. Germline V lookup: CDR1 SGHRS, CDR2 YFSETQ. The V and J ends lost 1 base and 5 bases respectively, with 9 bases between them. Profiled with immunoSEQ multiplex PCR; TCRdb holds only in-frame clones, not every one. The data hold 500,000 or so clones, with approximately 88% observed a single time. A remark on this clone: Antigen unknown.

Broader study findings: Breadth and depth estimates from TCRs may understate total T cell responses. Participants given vaccine showed non-spike TCR breadth similar to that of placebo recipients.

This material consisted of peripheral blood, taken in a trial of Ad26.COV2.S vaccine versus placebo. The TCR comes from a person between 18 and 65 years old who received the Ad26.COV2.S COVID-19 vaccine or a placebo. V is TRBV5-1 and J is TRBJ2-5; D is unresolved. This CDR3 is CASSLTGEETQYF. The CDR3 DNA reads as TGCGCCAGCAGCTTGACTGGCGAGGAGACCCAGTACTTC.